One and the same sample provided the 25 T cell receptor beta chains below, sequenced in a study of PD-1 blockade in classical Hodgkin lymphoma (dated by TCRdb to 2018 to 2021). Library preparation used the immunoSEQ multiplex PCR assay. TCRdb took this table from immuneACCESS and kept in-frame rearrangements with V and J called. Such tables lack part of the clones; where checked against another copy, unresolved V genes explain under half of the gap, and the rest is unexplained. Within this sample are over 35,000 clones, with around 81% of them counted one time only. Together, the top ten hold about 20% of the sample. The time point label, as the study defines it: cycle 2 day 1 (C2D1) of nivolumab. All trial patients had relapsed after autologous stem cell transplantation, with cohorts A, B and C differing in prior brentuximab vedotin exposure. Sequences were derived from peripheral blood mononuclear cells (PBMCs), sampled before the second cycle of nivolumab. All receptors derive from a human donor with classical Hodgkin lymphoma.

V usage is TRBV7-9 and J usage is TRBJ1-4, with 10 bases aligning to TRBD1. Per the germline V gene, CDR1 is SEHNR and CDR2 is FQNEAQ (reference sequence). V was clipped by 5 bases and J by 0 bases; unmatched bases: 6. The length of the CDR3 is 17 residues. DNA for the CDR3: TGTGCCAGCAGCCCCGGGACAGGGGTCGCAACTAATGAAAAACTGTTTTTT. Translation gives CASSPGTGVATNEKLFF.

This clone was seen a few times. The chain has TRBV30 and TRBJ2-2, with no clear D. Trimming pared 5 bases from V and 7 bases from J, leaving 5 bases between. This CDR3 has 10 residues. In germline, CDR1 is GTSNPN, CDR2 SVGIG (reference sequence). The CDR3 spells CAWGFGELFF. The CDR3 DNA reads TGTGCCTGGGGATTCGGGGAGCTGTTTTTT.

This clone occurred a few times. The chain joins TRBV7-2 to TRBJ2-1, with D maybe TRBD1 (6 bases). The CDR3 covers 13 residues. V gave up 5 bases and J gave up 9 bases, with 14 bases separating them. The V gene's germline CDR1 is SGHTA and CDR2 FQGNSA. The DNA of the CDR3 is TGTGCCAGCAGCGAGTATCAGGGGCGTGAGCAGTTCTTC. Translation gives CASSEYQGREQFF. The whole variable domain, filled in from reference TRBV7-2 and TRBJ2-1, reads GAGVSQSPSNKVTEKGKDVELRCDPISGHTALYWYRQSLGQGLEFLIYFQGNSAPDKSGLPSDRFSAERTGGSVSTLTIQRTQQEDSAVYLCASSEYQGREQFFGPGTRLTVL.

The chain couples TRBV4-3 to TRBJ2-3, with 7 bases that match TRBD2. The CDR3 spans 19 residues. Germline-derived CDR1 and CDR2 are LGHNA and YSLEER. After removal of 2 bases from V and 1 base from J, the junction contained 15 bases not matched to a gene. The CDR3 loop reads CASSQYEGGGGPRTDTQYF. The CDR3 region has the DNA TGCGCCAGCAGCCAATACGAAGGAGGCGGGGGTCCTCGCACAGATACGCAGTATTTT.

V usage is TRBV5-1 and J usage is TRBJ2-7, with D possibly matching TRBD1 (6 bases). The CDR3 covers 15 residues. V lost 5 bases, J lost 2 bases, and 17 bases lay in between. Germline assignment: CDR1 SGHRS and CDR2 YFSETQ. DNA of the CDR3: TGCGCCAGCAGTGTGGGGCCAGGGGACACCTACGAGCAGTACTTC. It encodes CASSVGPGDTYEQYF.

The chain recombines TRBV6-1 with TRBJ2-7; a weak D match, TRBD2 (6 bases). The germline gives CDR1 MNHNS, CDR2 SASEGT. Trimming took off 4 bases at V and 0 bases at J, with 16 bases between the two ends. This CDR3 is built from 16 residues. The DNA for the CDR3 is TGTGCCAGCAGTGGATCCGGGGGAATCAACTCCTACGAGCAGTACTTC. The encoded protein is CASSGSGGINSYEQYF.

The CDR3 sequence: CASSLNTMNTEAFF. The CDR3 DNA sequence: TGTGCCAGCAGCTTGAATACAATGAACACTGAAGCTTTCTTT. V gene TRBV7-9 combines with J gene TRBJ1-1, with no clear D. The V gene lost 3 bases and the J gene lost 0 bases, with 8 bases spanning the gap. The CDR3 totals 14 residues. CDR1 is SEHNR and CDR2 is FQNEAQ in the germline V gene (reference sequence).

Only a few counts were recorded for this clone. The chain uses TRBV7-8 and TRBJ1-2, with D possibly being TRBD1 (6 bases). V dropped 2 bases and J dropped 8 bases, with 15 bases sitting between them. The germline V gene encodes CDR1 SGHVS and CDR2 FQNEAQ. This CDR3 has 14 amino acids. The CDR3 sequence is CASSLQGTAEGYTF. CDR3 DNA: TGTGCCAGCAGCTTACAGGGGACCGCCGAGGGCTACACCTTC.

Written as DNA, the CDR3 is TGTGCCAGCAGCTTAGGGACAGGGAACACCGGGGAGCTGTTTTTT. It codes for CASSLGTGNTGELFF. This chain connects TRBV7-8 to TRBJ2-2, with TRBD1 matching over 7 bases. The V and J ends lost 1 base and 1 base, in that order; junction bases with no gene match: 0. Germline V gene lookup returns CDR1 SGHVS and CDR2 FQNEAQ. This CDR3 has 15 amino acids.

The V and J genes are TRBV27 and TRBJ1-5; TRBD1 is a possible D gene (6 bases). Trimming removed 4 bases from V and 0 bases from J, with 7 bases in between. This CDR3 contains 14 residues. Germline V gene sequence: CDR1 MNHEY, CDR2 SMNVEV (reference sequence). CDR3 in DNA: TGTGCCAGCAGTTGGGACATTAGCAATCAGCCCCAGCATTTT. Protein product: CASSWDISNQPQHF.

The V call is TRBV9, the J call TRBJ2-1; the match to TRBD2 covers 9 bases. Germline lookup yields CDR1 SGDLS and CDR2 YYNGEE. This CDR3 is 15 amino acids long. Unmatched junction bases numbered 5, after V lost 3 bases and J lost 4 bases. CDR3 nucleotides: TGTGCCAGCAGCGGCCCTAGCGGGGAGTACAATGAGCAGTTCTTC. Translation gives CASSGPSGEYNEQFF.

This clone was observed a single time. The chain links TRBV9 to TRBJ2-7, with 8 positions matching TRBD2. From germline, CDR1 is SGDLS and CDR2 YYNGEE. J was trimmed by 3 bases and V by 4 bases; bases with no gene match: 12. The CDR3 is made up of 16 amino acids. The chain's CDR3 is CASSPSTGLGIYEQYF. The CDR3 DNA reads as TGTGCCAGCAGCCCAAGTACGGGACTAGGAATCTACGAGCAGTACTTC.

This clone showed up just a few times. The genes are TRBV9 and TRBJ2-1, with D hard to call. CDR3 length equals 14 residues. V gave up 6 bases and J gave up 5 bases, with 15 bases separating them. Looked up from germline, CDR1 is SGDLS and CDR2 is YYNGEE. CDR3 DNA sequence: TGTGCCAGCAAACCCCTATTCGCCAACAATGAGCAGTTCTTC. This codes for CASKPLFANNEQFF.

The CDR3 region has the DNA TGCGCCAGCAGCCAAGATCCCTCACACTATGGACAGGGATACGAGCAGTACTTC. Its translation: CASSQDPSHYGQGYEQYF. The rearrangement links TRBV4-1 to TRBJ2-7; 8 bases agree with TRBD1. This CDR3 is 18 amino acids long. With V trimmed by 0 bases and J by 4 bases, 14 bases remained unmatched. CDR1 and CDR2 from the germline V gene are MGHRA and YSYEKL.

The CDR3 bases are TGTGCCAGCAGCGTTTTTGACAGGGTCGGGAGCTATGGCTACACCTTC. Residues: CASSVFDRVGSYGYTF. This chain connects TRBV9 to TRBJ1-2, with TRBD1 matching 7 bases. Losses at the gene ends were 2 bases for V and 4 bases for J; bases not matched to a gene: 11. CDR1 and CDR2 (germline): SGDLS, YYNGEE. This CDR3 is 16 amino acids long. Full variable domain (outside the CDR3, taken from reference TRBV9 and TRBJ1-2): DSGVTQTPKHLITATGQRVTLRCSPRSGDLSVYWYQQSLDQGLQFLIQYYNGEERAKGNILERFSAQQFPDLHSELNLSSLELGDSALYFCASSVFDRVGSYGYTFGSGTRLTVV.

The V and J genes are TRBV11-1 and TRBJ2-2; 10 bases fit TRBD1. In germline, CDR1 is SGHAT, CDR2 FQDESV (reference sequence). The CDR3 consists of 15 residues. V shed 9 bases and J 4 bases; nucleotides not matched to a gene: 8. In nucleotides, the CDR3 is TGTGCCAGTACTGCCGGGACAGGGGCCACCGGGGAGCTGTTTTTT. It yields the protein CASTAGTGATGELFF.

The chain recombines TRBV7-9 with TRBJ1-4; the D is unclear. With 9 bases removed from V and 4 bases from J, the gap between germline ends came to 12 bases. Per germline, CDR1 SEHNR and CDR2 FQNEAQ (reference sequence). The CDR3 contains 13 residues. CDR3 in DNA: TGTGCCAGTCGAGGGCCTCTTAATGAAAAACTGTTTTTT. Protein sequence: CASRGPLNEKLFF.

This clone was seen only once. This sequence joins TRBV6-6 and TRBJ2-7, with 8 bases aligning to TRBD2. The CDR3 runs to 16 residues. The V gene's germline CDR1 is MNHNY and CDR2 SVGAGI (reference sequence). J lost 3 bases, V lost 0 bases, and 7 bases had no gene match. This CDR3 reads CASSYSGGTSLYEQYF. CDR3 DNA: TGTGCCAGCAGTTACTCGGGGGGGACTAGTCTCTACGAGCAGTACTTC.

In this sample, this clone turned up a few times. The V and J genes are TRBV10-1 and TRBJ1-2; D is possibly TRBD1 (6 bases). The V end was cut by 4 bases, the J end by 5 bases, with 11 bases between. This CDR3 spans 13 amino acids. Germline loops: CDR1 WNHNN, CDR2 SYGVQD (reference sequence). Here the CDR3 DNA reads TGCGCCAGCAGTGGACAGGACGGATATGGCTACACCTTC. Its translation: CASSGQDGYGYTF.

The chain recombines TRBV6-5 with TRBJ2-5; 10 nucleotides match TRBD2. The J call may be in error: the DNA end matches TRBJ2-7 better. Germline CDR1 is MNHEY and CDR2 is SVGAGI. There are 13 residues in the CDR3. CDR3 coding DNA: TGTGCCAGCAGTTACGCTAGCGGGGGCGAGCAGTACTTC. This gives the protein CASSYASGGEQYF.

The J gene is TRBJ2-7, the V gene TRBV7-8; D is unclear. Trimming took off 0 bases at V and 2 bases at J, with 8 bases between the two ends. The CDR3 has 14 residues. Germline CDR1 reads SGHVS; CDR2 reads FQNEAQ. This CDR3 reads CASSLAIGPYEQYF. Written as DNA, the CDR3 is TGTGCCAGCAGCTTAGCGATTGGGCCCTACGAGCAGTACTTC.

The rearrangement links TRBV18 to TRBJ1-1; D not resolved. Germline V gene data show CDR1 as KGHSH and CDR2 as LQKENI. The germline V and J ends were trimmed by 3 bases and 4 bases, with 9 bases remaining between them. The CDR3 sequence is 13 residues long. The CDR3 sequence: CASSPHPPTEAFF. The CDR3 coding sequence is TGTGCCAGCTCACCCCATCCCCCCACTGAAGCTTTCTTT.

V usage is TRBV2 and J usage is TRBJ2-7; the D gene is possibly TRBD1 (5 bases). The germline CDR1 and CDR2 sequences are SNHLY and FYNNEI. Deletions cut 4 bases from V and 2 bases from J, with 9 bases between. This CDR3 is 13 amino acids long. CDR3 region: CASSAGSAYEQYF. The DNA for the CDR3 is TGTGCCAGCAGTGCAGGGTCAGCCTACGAGCAGTACTTC.

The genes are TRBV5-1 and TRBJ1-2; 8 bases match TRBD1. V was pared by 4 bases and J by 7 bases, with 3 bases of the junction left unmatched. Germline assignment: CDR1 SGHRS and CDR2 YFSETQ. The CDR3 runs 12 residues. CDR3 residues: CASSLDRVGYTF. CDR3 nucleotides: TGCGCCAGCAGCCTGGACAGGGTTGGCTACACCTTC.

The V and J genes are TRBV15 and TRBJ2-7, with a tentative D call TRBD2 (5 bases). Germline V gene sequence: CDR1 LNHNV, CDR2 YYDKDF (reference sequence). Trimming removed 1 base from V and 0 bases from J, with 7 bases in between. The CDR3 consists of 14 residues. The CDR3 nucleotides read TGTGCCACCAGCAGAGTAGGGAGCTCCTACGAGCAGTACTTC. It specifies CATSRVGSSYEQYF.